These 27 T cell receptor beta chains were all obtained from the same sample, sequenced in a study of human T cells and chemical hapten exposure. Time point denoted: patch test 3, about 24 weeks after DPC sensitization. Treatment noted: therapeutic diphenylcyclopropenone sensitization with weekly scalp DPC. TCRdb used MiXCR to reprocess the RACE reads, holding one entry per CDR3 protein. This table holds some 89,000 distinct CDR3 sequences, 25% to 35% found once. The sequenced sample was whole blood, obtained in connection with sensitization to the hapten diphenylcyclopropenone (DPC). The receptors were sampled from a man in his forties with alopecia areata. Some clones in this sample may be carry-over from other donors' samples.

The chain has TRBV28 and TRBJ1-4, with D uncertain. V lost 7 bases and J lost 2, with 17 bases in between. Germline CDR1 MDHEN, CDR2 SYDVKM. This CDR3 is built from 16 residues. DNA for the CDR3: TGTGCCAGCATCTTCTCGGGCGCGGGTACTAATGAAAAACTGTTTTTT. It encodes CASIFSGAGTNEKLFF.

This clonotype occurred a few times. This chain joins TRBV12-3 or TRBV12-4 and TRBJ2-5; 7 nucleotides match TRBD2. The CDR3 length is 14 residues. V trimming: 7 bases; J trimming: 2 bases; junction bases outside the gene matches: 7. For the CDR3, the DNA is TGTGCCAGCACTCAACGGGGGGTACAAGAGACCCAGTACTTC. This codes for CASTQRGVQETQYF.

The chain combines TRBV7-9 with TRBJ1-4; TRBD1 might be the D (5 bases). Germline V gives CDR1 SEHNR, CDR2 FQNEAQ (reference sequence). With 3 bases removed from V and 5 bases from J, the gap between germline ends came to 10 bases. This CDR3 region has 14 residues. CDR3 loop: CASSFRDGNEKLFF. CDR3 DNA: TGTGCCAGCAGCTTCCGGGACGGAAATGAAAAACTGTTTTTT.

This clonotype was detected only once. The V gene is TRBV6-2 or TRBV6-3, the J gene TRBJ2-1, with 13 bases that match TRBD2. The length of the CDR3 is 16 residues. Germline V CDR1 and CDR2: MNHEY, SVGEGT. V trimming: 2 bases; J trimming: 8 bases; junction bases outside the gene matches: 6. The CDR3 here is CASSYPTSGRAHEQFF. The CDR3 region has the DNA TGTGCCAGCAGTTACCCAACTAGCGGGAGGGCCCATGAGCAGTTCTTC.

The chain joins TRBV28 to TRBJ1-5, with D unresolved. The CDR3 has 12 amino acids. CDR1 is MDHEN, CDR2 SYDVKM, per germline. The V and J ends lost 7 bases and 7 bases respectively, with 11 bases between them. CDR3: CASNLPGQPQHF. The DNA of the CDR3 is TGTGCCAGCAACCTCCCCGGGCAGCCCCAGCATTTT.

The chain employs TRBV18 and TRBJ1-2; no clear D gene. This CDR3 is 15 amino acids long. Germline CDR1 reads KGHSH; CDR2 reads LQKENI. V was trimmed by 0 bases and J by 0 bases, leaving 8 bases between them. The CDR3 DNA sequence: TGTGCCAGCTCACCACCACTTACTACTAACTATGGCTACACCTTC. It yields the protein CASSPPLTTNYGYTF.

This chain uses TRBV5-1 with TRBJ2-7, with no clear D. Trimming removed 3 bases at V and 6 bases at J, with 10 bases between. Germline lookup yields CDR1 SGHRS and CDR2 YFSETQ. The CDR3 has 12 amino acids. DNA for the CDR3: TGCGCCAGCAGCTCTCAAGGATCCGAGCAGTACTTC. Translation gives CASSSQGSEQYF.

This clonotype was observed a handful of times. J is TRBJ2-7 and V is TRBV7-9, with D unresolved. The ends were cut back, 5 bases at V and 2 bases at J, with 7 bases in the middle. Germline CDR1 SEHNR, CDR2 FQNEAQ (reference sequence). The CDR3 is 12 residues long. CDR3 in amino acids: CASSKSTYEQYF. CDR3 in DNA: TGTGCCAGCAGCAAAAGCACCTACGAGCAGTACTTC.

The rearrangement links TRBV7-9 to TRBJ1-1; TRBD1 is a possible D gene (5 bases). This CDR3 has 15 residues. Germline V gene lookup returns CDR1 SEHNR and CDR2 FQNEAQ (reference sequence). V lost 5 bases and J lost 5, with 18 bases in between. Written as DNA, the CDR3 is TGTGCCAGCAGCCCACCAGGGACTGCAAGTACTGAAGCTTTCTTT. As protein: CASSPPGTASTEAFF.

This clonotype was seen a few times. The chain couples TRBV7-2 to TRBJ1-6; D unresolved. CDR1 SGHTA and CDR2 FQGNSA come from the germline V gene. The CDR3 is made up of 14 amino acids. Trimming cost V 2 bases and J 6 bases, with 8 bases left between them. The DNA for the CDR3 is TGTGCCAGCAGCTTATTGATGAGTAATTCACCCCTCCACTTT. This sequence encodes CASSLLMSNSPLHF.

The chain carries TRBV24-1 and TRBJ2-1, with D perhaps being TRBD1 or TRBD2 (5 bases each). The CDR3 totals 12 residues. CDR1 is KGHDR and CDR2 is SFDVKD in the germline V gene. Trimming shortened V by 0 bases and J by 11 bases, and 7 bases separated the two germline ends. CDR3 sequence (DNA): TGTGCCACCAGTGATTTGGGGGGAAAGCAGTTCTTC. This encodes CATSDLGGKQFF.

J is TRBJ1-5 and V is TRBV6-2 or TRBV6-3, with 10 bases aligning to TRBD1. The CDR3 runs to 19 residues. Per the germline V gene, CDR1 is MNHEY and CDR2 is SVGEGT. The trim removed 10 bases at V and 4 bases at J, leaving 22 bases unmatched. Written as DNA, the CDR3 is TGTGCCACCCAGCCAGGGCTGACAGGGGGCAATCGTTGGAATCAGCCCCAGCATTTT. This gives the protein CATQPGLTGGNRWNQPQHF.

A few counts support this clonotype. This rearrangement joins TRBV28 to TRBJ2-7; D not resolved. The CDR3 length is 14 residues. Germline V gene sequence: CDR1 MDHEN, CDR2 SYDVKM. Trimming removed 6 bases at V and 4 bases at J, with 16 bases between. The CDR3 DNA sequence: TGTGCCAGCAGCGCGGCCGCCCCGCTATACGAGCAGTACTTC. Translation gives CASSAAAPLYEQYF. Complete variable domain (other parts from reference TRBV28 and TRBJ2-7): DVKVTQSSRYLVKRTGEKVFLECVQDMDHENMFWYRQDPGLGLRLIYFSYDVKMKEKGDIPEGYSVSREKKERFSLILESASTNQTSMYLCASSAAAPLYEQYFGPGTRLTVT.

The chain employs TRBV10-1 and TRBJ1-1; D gene uncertain. The V gene's germline CDR1 is WNHNN and CDR2 SYGVQD (reference sequence). This CDR3 has 13 amino acids. V lost 4 bases and J 1 base, leaving 7 bases between the germline ends. The CDR3 spells CASSAAGNTEAFF. For the CDR3, the DNA is TGCGCCAGCAGTGCTGCAGGGAACACTGAAGCTTTCTTT.

The sample holds a few counts of this clonotype. The CDR3 DNA is TGTGCCAGCACCCAAAGGCTGGGACAGGGTTTATCGGTCACTGAAGCTTTCTTT. Translation gives CASTQRLGQGLSVTEAFF. This chain joins TRBV6-1 and TRBJ1-1, with TRBD1 matching 9 bases. Germline V CDR1 and CDR2: MNHNS, SASEGT. The CDR3 has 18 residues. V was pared by 7 bases and J by 4 bases, with 19 bases of the junction left unmatched.

This sequence joins TRBV6-6 and TRBJ2-3; D gene uncertain. V was pared by 6 bases and J by 0 bases, with 13 bases between. Germline V lookup: CDR1 MNHNY, CDR2 SVGAGI (reference sequence). This CDR3 spans 15 amino acids. The CDR3 sequence is CASSRNAASTDTQYF. DNA of the CDR3: TGTGCCAGCAGCCGAAACGCAGCCAGCACAGATACGCAGTATTTT.

V gene TRBV5-1 combines with J gene TRBJ2-1, with TRBD1 identical over 11 bases. Germline CDR1 is SGHRS and CDR2 is YFSETQ. This CDR3 contains 14 residues. Trimming cost V 4 bases and J 8 bases; bases outside gene matches: 5. CDR3 bases: TGCGCCAGCAGCAGGGACAGGGGGGACGATGAGCAGTTCTTC. This encodes CASSRDRGDDEQFF.

The CDR3 DNA follows: TGTGCCAGCAGTCTTAGCGGGGGCGAGGACACTGAAGCTTTCTTT. Amino acids: CASSLSGGEDTEAFF. J is TRBJ1-1 and V is TRBV9; TRBD1 might be the D (6 bases). V lost 5 bases, J lost 3 bases, and 17 bases lay in between. This CDR3 spans 15 amino acids. Germline-derived CDR1 and CDR2 are SGDLS and YYNGEE.

The V and J genes are TRBV12-3 or TRBV12-4 and TRBJ2-2; 10 bases fit TRBD2. The CDR3 consists of 15 residues. V shed 3 bases and J 6 bases; nucleotides not matched to a gene: 4. The CDR3 DNA is TGTGCCAGCAGTTTGCGGCTAGCGGGAGCCGGGGAGCTGTTTTTT. Residues: CASSLRLAGAGELFF.

The chain links TRBV7-2 to TRBJ2-7; D gene uncertain. The length of the CDR3 is 15 residues. Germline lookup yields CDR1 SGHTA and CDR2 FQGNSA. V was clipped by 1 base and J by 7 bases, with 17 bases between them. CDR3 in amino acids: CASSLVGRVVGEQYF. The CDR3 nucleotides read TGTGCCAGCAGCTTAGTAGGTCGGGTGGTCGGGGAGCAGTACTTC.

The chain has TRBV7-9 and TRBJ2-3; 12 nucleotides line up with TRBD2. The CDR3 runs to 16 residues. Germline V gives CDR1 SEHNR, CDR2 FQNEAQ (reference sequence). V was pared by 5 bases and J by 5 bases, with 8 bases of the junction left unmatched. The CDR3: CASSHRLAGEIDTQYF. CDR3 DNA sequence: TGTGCCAGCAGCCACCGACTAGCGGGAGAGATAGATACGCAGTATTTT.

Only a few counts were recorded for this clonotype. The chain uses TRBV12-3 or TRBV12-4 and TRBJ1-2; D is unclear. There are 12 residues in the CDR3. The V gene lost 1 base and the J gene lost 5 bases, with 5 bases spanning the gap. The CDR3 DNA reads TGTGCCAGCAGTTTAGTAGGGTATGGCTACACCTTC. This codes for CASSLVGYGYTF.

This clonotype was counted only a few times. V and J are TRBV20-1 and TRBJ1-2, with D perhaps TRBD1 (5 bases). Germline-derived CDR1 and CDR2 are DFQATT and SNEGSKA (reference sequence). The CDR3 loop spans 13 amino acids. Between the trimmed V and J ends, which lost 6 bases and 3 bases, there was a span of 14 bases. Here the CDR3 reads CSARDGGDYGYTF. The CDR3 DNA is TGCAGTGCCCGGGACGGAGGGGACTATGGCTACACCTTC.

The rearrangement joins TRBV12-3 or TRBV12-4 to TRBJ2-7; 7 nucleotides agree with TRBD2. The CDR3 runs to 14 residues. V was pared by 1 base and J by 5 bases, with 5 bases of the junction left unmatched. CDR3 bases: TGTGCCAGCAGTTTAGGCGGGAGCCTGGACGAGCAGTACTTC. The encoded protein is CASSLGGSLDEQYF.

The genes are TRBV7-3 and TRBJ2-1; 8 bases match TRBD2. Germline CDR1 is SGHTA and CDR2 is FQGTGA. The V and J ends lost 1 base and 12 bases, in that order; junction bases with no gene match: 5. This CDR3 spans 13 amino acids. This CDR3 reads CASSLRAGEGQFF. CDR3 sequence (DNA): TGTGCCAGCAGCTTAAGAGCGGGAGAGGGGCAGTTCTTC.

This clonotype was seen a few times. The CDR3 loop reads CASRAPSGANVLTF. The CDR3 DNA follows: TGTGCAAGCCGCGCCCCCTCTGGGGCCAACGTCCTGACTTTC. The genes are TRBV28 and TRBJ2-6; no reliable D call. Germline CDR1 and CDR2: MDHEN and SYDVKM. The CDR3 is 14 residues long.

V gene TRBV20-1 combines with J gene TRBJ1-5, with a tentative D call TRBD1 (6 bases). Germline lookup yields CDR1 DFQATT and CDR2 SNEGSKA (reference sequence). The V gene lost 1 base and the J gene lost 11 bases, with 18 bases spanning the gap. This CDR3 region has 14 residues. CDR3 amino acids: CSARVGTGIEAQHF. CDR3 nucleotides: TGCAGTGCTAGAGTAGGAACAGGGATTGAAGCCCAGCATTTT.